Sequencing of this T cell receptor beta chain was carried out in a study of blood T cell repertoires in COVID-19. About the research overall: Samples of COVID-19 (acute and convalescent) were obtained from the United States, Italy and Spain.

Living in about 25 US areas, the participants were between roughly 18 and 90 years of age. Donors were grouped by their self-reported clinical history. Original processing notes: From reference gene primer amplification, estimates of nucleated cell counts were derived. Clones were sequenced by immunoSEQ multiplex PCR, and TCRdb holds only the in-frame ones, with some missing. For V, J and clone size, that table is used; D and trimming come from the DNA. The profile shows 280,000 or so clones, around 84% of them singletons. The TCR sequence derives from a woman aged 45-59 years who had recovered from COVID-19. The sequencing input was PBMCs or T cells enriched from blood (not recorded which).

This CDR3 is CASSLLPDRGDSPLHF. CDR3 DNA: TGTGCCAGCAGTTTACTTCCAGACAGGGGTGATTCACCCCTCCACTTT. The V and J genes are TRBV28 and TRBJ1-6; 8 bases align to TRBD1. CDR1 is MDHEN, CDR2 SYDVKM, per germline. The J segment lost 8 bases and the V segment lost 2 bases, leaving 8 bases of the junction unmatched. CDR3 length: 16 amino acids.